Listed below are T cell receptor beta chains from one sample, sequenced in a study of T-cell memory formation after mild COVID-19. TCRdb recomputed calls from the 5' RACE reads with MiXCR, one row per CDR3 protein. This sample yields tens of thousands of distinct CDR3 sequences, of which less than 15% are seen a single time; about 27% belongs to the top ten. The sample taken for sequencing was PBMCs or a T cell subset sorted from them (not recorded which). These receptors were taken from an adult woman who had mild COVID-19 (a few samples of this study predate the infection). Cell type and time point are not known. The CDR3 runs from the conserved cysteine through the conserved F or W. The order of the fields is J gene, V gene, clone size, D gene, CDR3 protein, CDR3 DNA. The D gene is left open where the match is weak. Size tells how often a clone was seen (once, few, many) or the class of an expanded clone, and some rows leave it out.

j_gene: TRBJ2-7; v_gene: TRBV9; abundance: .; d_gene: TRBD2; CDR3aa: CASSAIAGAYDEQYF; CDR3nt: TGTGCCAGCAGCGCGATAGCGGGAGCGTACGACGAGCAGTACTTC
j_gene: TRBJ2-1; v_gene: TRBV12-5; abundance: few; d_gene: .; CDR3aa: CASGRYNEQFF; CDR3nt: TGTGCTAGTGGCAGGTACAATGAGCAGTTCTTC
j_gene: TRBJ2-3; v_gene: TRBV12-3/TRBV12-4; abundance: .; d_gene: TRBD2; CDR3aa: CASRVTSGRTDTQYF; CDR3nt: TGTGCCAGCAGGGTAACTAGCGGGAGAACAGATACGCAGTATTTT
j_gene: TRBJ2-1; v_gene: TRBV6-2/TRBV6-3; abundance: few; d_gene: .; CDR3aa: CASSGMYNEQFF; CDR3nt: TGTGCCAGCAGCGGGATGTACAATGAGCAGTTCTTC
j_gene: TRBJ2-5; v_gene: TRBV3-1; abundance: .; d_gene: TRBD2; CDR3aa: CASSQVGLAGEETQYF; CDR3nt: TGTGCCAGCAGCCAAGTCGGATTAGCGGGGGAAGAGACCCAGTACTTC
j_gene: TRBJ1-2; v_gene: TRBV4-3; abundance: .; d_gene: .; CDR3aa: CASSQDQQVYGYTF; CDR3nt: TGCGCCAGCAGCCAAGATCAACAGGTCTATGGCTACACCTTC
j_gene: TRBJ2-7; v_gene: TRBV7-9; abundance: .; d_gene: .; CDR3aa: CASSSDLLEQYF; CDR3nt: TGTGCCAGCAGCTCGGACCTTCTCGAGCAGTACTTC
j_gene: TRBJ2-3; v_gene: TRBV7-3; abundance: .; d_gene: TRBD2; CDR3aa: CASSLDPGLAGGPTDTQYF; CDR3nt: TGTGCCAGCAGCTTAGATCCGGGACTAGCGGGAGGTCCGACAGATACGCAGTATTTT
j_gene: TRBJ2-3; v_gene: TRBV11-2; abundance: .; d_gene: .; CDR3aa: CASTLPLWGGADTQYF; CDR3nt: TGTGCCAGCACCCTACCTCTTTGGGGGGGCGCAGATACGCAGTATTTT
j_gene: TRBJ2-7; v_gene: TRBV12-3/TRBV12-4; abundance: many; d_gene: TRBD1; CDR3aa: CASSETGGVSGEQYF; CDR3nt: TGTGCCAGCAGTGAGACAGGGGGCGTCTCTGGCGAGCAGTACTTC
j_gene: TRBJ2-7; v_gene: TRBV29-1; abundance: few; d_gene: .; CDR3aa: CSVEEGQTYEQYF; CDR3nt: TGCAGCGTTGAAGAAGGTCAAACCTACGAGCAGTACTTC
j_gene: TRBJ1-1; v_gene: TRBV15; abundance: .; d_gene: TRBD1; CDR3aa: CATSRGTGVVVTEAFF; CDR3nt: TGTGCCACCAGCAGGGGGACAGGGGTCGTTGTCACTGAAGCTTTCTTT
j_gene: TRBJ1-2; v_gene: TRBV7-9; abundance: few; d_gene: .; CDR3aa: CASSLGRQPNYGYTF; CDR3nt: TGTGCCAGCAGCTTAGGGAGACAGCCTAACTATGGCTACACCTTC
j_gene: TRBJ2-1; v_gene: TRBV10-3; abundance: few; d_gene: TRBD2; CDR3aa: CAIRDAGGYNEQFF; CDR3nt: TGTGCCATCAGGGACGCGGGGGGCTACAATGAGCAGTTCTTC
j_gene: TRBJ1-3; v_gene: TRBV9; abundance: few; d_gene: .; CDR3aa: CASSVAGSGNTIYF; CDR3nt: TGTGCCAGCAGCGTAGCAGGCTCAGGAAACACCATATATTTT
j_gene: TRBJ2-3; v_gene: TRBV9; abundance: .; d_gene: .; CDR3aa: CASSPRAASTDTQYF; CDR3nt: TGTGCCAGCAGCCCCCGGGCAGCTAGCACAGATACGCAGTATTTT
j_gene: TRBJ1-2; v_gene: TRBV5-6; abundance: .; d_gene: .; CDR3aa: CASTLLWEYGYTF; CDR3nt: TGTGCCAGCACCCTCCTATGGGAGTATGGCTACACCTTC
j_gene: TRBJ2-1; v_gene: TRBV30; abundance: few; d_gene: TRBD1; CDR3aa: CAWNSGQVLTEQFF; CDR3nt: TGTGCCTGGAACTCGGGACAGGTCCTGACTGAGCAGTTCTTC
j_gene: TRBJ1-4; v_gene: TRBV3-1; abundance: .; d_gene: TRBD1; CDR3aa: CASSQDPPGTGGITNEKLFF; CDR3nt: TGTGCCAGCAGCCAAGATCCCCCCGGGACAGGGGGCATAACTAATGAAAAACTGTTTTTT
j_gene: TRBJ2-1; v_gene: TRBV9; abundance: .; d_gene: .; CDR3aa: CASSVEGRVNEQFF; CDR3nt: TGTGCCAGCAGCGTAGAGGGTCGGGTGAATGAGCAGTTCTTC
j_gene: TRBJ1-2; v_gene: TRBV9; abundance: few; d_gene: .; CDR3aa: CASSPGGDTTNGYTF; CDR3nt: TGTGCCAGCAGCCCCGGAGGCGACACGACGAATGGCTACACCTTC